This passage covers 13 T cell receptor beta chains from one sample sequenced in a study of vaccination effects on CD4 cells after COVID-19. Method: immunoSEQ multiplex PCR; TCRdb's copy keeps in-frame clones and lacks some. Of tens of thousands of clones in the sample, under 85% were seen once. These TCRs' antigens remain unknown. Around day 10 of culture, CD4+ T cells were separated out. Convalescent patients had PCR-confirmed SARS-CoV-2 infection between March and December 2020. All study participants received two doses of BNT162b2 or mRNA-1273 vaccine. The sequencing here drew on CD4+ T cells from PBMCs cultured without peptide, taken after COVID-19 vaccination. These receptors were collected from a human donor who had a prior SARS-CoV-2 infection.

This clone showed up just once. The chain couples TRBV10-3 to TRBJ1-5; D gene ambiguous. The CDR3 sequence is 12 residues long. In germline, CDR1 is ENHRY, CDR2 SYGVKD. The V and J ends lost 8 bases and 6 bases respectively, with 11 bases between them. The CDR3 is CAIGETRQPQHF. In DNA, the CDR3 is TGTGCCATCGGCGAAACCCGTCAGCCCCAGCATTTT.

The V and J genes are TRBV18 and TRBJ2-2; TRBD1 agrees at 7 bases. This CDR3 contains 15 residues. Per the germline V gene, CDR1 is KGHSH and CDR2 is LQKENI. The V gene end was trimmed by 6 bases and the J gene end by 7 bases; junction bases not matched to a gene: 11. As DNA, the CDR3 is TGTGCCAGCTCGCTCGACAGGGAAGACCACGGGGAGCTGTTTTTT. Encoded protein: CASSLDREDHGELFF.

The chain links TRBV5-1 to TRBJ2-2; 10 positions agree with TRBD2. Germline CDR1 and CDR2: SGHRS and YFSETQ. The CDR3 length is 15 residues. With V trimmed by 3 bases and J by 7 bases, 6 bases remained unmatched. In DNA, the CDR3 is TGCGCCAGCAGCTCAGCGGGGGGGCAAATCGGGGAGCTGTTTTTT. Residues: CASSSAGGQIGELFF.

The CDR3 loop is CASSLEGRYEQYF. Here the CDR3 DNA reads TGTGCCAGCAGCTTAGAGGGGCGATACGAGCAGTACTTC. This rearrangement joins TRBV11-1 to TRBJ2-7; D might be TRBD1 (5 bases). Per germline, CDR1 SGHAT and CDR2 FQDESV (reference sequence). V lost 1 base, J lost 4 bases, and 8 bases lay in between. The CDR3 totals 13 residues. The entire variable domain, with the rest obtained from reference TRBV11-1 and TRBJ2-7, is as follows: EAEVAQSPRYKITEKSQAVAFWCDPISGHATLYWYRQILGQGPELLVQFQDESVVDDSQLPKDRFSAERLKGVDSTLKIQPAELGDSAMYLCASSLEGRYEQYFGPGTRLTVT.

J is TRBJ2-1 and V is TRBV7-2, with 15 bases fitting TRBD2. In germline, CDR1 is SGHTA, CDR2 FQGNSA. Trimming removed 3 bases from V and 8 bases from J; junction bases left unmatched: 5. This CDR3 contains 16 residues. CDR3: CASSLRRTSGRDEQFF. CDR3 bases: TGTGCCAGCAGCTTGCGTAGGACTAGCGGGAGGGATGAGCAGTTCTTC.

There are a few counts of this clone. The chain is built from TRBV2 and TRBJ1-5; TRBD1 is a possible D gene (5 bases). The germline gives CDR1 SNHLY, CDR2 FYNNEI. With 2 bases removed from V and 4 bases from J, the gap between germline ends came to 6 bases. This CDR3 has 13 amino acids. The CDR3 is CASSEWGNQPQHF. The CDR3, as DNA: TGTGCCAGCAGTGAATGGGGGAATCAGCCCCAGCATTTT. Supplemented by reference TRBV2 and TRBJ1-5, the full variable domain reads EPEVTQTPSHQVTQMGQEVILRCVPISNHLYFYWYRQILGQKVEFLVSFYNNEISEKSEIFDDQFSVERPDGSNFTLKIRSTKLEDSAMYFCASSEWGNQPQHFGDGTRLSIL.

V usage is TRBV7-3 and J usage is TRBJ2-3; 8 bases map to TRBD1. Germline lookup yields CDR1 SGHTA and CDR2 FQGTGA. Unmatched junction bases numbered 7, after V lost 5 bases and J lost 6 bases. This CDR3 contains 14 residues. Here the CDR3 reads CASSQTGVRDTQYF. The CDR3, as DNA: TGTGCCAGCAGCCAGACAGGGGTGAGGGATACGCAGTATTTT.

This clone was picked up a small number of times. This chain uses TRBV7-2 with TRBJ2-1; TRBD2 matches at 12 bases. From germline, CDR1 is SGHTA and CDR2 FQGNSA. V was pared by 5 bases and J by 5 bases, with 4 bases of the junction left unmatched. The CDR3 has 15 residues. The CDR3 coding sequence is TGTGCCAGCAGCCCCCGACTAGCGGGGGACAATGAGCAGTTCTTC. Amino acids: CASSPRLAGDNEQFF.

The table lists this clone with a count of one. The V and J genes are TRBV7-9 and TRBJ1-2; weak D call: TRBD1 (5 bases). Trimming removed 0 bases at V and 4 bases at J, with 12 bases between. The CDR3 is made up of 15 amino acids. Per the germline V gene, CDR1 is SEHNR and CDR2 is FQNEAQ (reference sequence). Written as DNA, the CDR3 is TGTGCCAGCAGCTTAGCGAAGGGGTTTAGCTATGGCTACACCTTC. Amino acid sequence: CASSLAKGFSYGYTF. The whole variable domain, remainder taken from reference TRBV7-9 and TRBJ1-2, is DTGVSQNPRHKITKRGQNVTFRCDPISEHNRLYWYRQTLGQGPEFLTYFQNEAQLEKSRLLSDRFSAERPKGSFSTLEIQRTEQGDSAMYLCASSLAKGFSYGYTFGSGTRLTVV.

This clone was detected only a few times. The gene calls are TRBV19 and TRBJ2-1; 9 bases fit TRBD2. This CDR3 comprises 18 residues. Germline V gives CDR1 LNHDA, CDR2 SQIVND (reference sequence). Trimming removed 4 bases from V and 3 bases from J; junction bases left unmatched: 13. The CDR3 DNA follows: TGTGCCAGTAGTAGACTCGCGAGTATAGCGGGGGTCTACAATGAGCAGTTCTTC. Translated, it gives CASSRLASIAGVYNEQFF.

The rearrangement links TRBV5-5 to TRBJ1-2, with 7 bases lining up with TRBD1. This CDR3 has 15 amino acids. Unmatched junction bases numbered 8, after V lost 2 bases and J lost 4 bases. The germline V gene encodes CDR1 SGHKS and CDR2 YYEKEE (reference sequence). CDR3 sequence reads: CASSFTGVPSYGYTF. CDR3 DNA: TGTGCCAGCAGCTTTACAGGGGTCCCAAGCTATGGCTACACCTTC.

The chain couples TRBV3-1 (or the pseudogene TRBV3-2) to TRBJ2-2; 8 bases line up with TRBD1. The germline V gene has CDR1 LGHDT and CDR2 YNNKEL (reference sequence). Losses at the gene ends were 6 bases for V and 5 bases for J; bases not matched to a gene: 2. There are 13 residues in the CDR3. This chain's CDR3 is CASRRQGTGELFF. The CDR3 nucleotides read TGTGCCAGCAGGCGACAGGGGACCGGGGAGCTGTTTTTT.

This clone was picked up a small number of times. As DNA, the CDR3 is TGTGCCAGCTCACCGAACCTACAGGGCCGAGAGACCCAGTACTTC. It specifies CASSPNLQGRETQYF. The chain couples TRBV18 to TRBJ2-5; tentatively, D is TRBD1 (6 bases). Trimming left V 3 bases short and J 4 bases short, with 15 bases between. This CDR3 is 15 amino acids long. Germline assignment: CDR1 KGHSH and CDR2 LQKENI.